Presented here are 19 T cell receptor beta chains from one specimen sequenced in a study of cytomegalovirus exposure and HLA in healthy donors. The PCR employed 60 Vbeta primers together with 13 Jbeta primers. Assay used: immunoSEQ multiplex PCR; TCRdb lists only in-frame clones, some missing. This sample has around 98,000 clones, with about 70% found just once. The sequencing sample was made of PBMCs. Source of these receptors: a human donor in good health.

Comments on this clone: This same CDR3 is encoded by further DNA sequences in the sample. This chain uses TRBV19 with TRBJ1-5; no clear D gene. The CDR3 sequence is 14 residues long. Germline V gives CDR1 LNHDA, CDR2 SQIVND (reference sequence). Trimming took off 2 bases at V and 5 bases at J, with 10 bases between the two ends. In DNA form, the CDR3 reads TGTGCCAGTAGTATACACGAGCGGGATCAGCCCCAGCATTTT. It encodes CASSIHERDQPQHF.

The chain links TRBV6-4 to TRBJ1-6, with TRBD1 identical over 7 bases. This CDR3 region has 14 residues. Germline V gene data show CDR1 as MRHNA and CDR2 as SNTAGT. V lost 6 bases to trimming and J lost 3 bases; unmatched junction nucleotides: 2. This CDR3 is CASRGDSYNSPLHF. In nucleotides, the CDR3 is TGTGCCAGCAGGGGGGACAGCTATAATTCACCCCTCCACTTT.

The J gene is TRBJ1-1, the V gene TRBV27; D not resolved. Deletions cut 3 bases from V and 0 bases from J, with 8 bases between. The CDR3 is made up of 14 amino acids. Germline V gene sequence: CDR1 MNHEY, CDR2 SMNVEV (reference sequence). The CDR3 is CASSFNSMNTEAFF. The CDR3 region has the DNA TGTGCCAGCAGTTTCAACAGCATGAACACTGAAGCTTTCTTT.

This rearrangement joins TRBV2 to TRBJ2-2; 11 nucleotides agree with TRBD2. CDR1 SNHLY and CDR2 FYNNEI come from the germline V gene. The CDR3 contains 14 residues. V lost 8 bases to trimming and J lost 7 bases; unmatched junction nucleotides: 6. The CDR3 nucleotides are TGTGCCAGCGGGACTAGCGGTTACGTCGGGGAGCTGTTTTTT. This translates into CASGTSGYVGELFF.

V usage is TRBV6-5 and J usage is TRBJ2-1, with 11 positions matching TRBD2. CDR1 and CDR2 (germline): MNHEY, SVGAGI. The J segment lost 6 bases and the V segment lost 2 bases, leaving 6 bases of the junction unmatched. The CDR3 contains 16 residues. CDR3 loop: CASSYPLAGGPNEQFF. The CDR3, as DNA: TGTGCCAGCAGTTACCCGCTAGCGGGAGGCCCCAATGAGCAGTTCTTC.

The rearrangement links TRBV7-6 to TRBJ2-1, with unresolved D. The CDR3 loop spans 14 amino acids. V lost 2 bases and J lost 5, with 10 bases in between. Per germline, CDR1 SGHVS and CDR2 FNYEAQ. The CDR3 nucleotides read TGTGCCAGCAGCTTATTGGGCAGCCACAATGAGCAGTTCTTC. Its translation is CASSLLGSHNEQFF.

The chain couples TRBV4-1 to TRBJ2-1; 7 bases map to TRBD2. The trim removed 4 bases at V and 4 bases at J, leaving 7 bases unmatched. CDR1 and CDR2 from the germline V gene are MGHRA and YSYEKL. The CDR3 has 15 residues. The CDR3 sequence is CASSRSLAVYNEQFF. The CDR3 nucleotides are TGCGCCAGCAGCCGCTCTCTAGCGGTTTACAATGAGCAGTTCTTC.

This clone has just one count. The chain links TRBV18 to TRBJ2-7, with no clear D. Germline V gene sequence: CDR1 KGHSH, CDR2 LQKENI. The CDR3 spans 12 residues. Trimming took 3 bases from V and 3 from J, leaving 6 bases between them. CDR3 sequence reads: CASSPNNYEQYF. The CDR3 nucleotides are TGTGCCAGCTCACCCAACAACTACGAGCAGTACTTC.

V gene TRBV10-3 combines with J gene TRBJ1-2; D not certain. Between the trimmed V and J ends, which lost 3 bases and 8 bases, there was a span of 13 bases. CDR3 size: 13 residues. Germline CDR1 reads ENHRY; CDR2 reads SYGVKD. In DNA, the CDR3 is TGTGCCATCAGTGAAAGCCAGGCGGGAGGCTACACCTTC. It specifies CAISESQAGGYTF.

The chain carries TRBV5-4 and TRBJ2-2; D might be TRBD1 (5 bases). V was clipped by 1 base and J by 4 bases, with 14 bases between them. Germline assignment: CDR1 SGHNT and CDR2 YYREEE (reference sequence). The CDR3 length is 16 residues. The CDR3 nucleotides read TGTGCCAGCAGCTTGAGGGCGACAGTCGTCACCGGGGAGCTGTTTTTT. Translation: CASSLRATVVTGELFF.

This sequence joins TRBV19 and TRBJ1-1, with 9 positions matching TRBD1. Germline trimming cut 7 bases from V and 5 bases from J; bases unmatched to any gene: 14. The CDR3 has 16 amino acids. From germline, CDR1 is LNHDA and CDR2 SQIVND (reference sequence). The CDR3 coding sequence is TGTGCCAGTACGTCCGGCAAAGGGACAGGGACTACTGAAGCTTTCTTT. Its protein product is CASTSGKGTGTTEAFF.

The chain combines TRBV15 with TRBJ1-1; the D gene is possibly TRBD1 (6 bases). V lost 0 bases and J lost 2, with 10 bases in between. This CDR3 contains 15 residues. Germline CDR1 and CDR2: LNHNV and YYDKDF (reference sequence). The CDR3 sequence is CATSRDYRVNTEAFF. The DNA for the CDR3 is TGTGCCACCAGCAGAGATTACAGGGTAAACACTGAAGCTTTCTTT. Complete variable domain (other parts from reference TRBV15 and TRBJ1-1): DAMVIQNPRYQVTQFGKPVTLSCSQTLNHNVMYWYQQKSSQAPKLLFHYYDKDFNNEADTPDNFQSRRPNTSFCFLDIRSPGLGDTAMYLCATSRDYRVNTEAFFGQGTRLTVV.

The CDR3 region is CSVEELAETQYF. DNA for the CDR3: TGCAGCGTTGAAGAACTAGCAGAGACCCAGTACTTC. The chain combines TRBV29-1 with TRBJ2-5, with D possibly matching TRBD2 (6 bases). The V end was cut by 0 bases, the J end by 4 bases, with 6 bases between. CDR1 is SQVTM, CDR2 ANQGSEA, per germline. The length of the CDR3 is 12 residues. The full variable domain, its missing parts supplied by reference TRBV29-1 and TRBJ2-5, is SAVISQKPSRDICQRGTSLTIQCQVDSQVTMMFWYRQQPGQSLTLIATANQGSEATYESGFVIDKFPISRPNLTFSTLTVSNMSPEDSSIYLCSVEELAETQYFGPGTRLLVL.

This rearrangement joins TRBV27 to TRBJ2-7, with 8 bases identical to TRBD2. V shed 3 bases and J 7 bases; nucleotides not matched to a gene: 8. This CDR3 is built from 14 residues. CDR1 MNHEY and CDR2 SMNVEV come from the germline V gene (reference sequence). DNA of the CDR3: TGTGCCAGCAGTTTGGGACTAGGTTTGGTGGAGCAGTACTTC. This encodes CASSLGLGLVEQYF.

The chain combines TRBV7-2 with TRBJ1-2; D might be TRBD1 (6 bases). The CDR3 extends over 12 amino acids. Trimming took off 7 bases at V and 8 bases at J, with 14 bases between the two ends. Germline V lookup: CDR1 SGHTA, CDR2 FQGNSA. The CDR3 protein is CASMPDRGGYTF. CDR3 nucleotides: TGTGCCAGCATGCCGGACAGAGGGGGCTACACCTTC. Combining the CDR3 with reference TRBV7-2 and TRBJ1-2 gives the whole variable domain GAGVSQSPSNKVTEKGKDVELRCDPISGHTALYWYRQSLGQGLEFLIYFQGNSAPDKSGLPSDRFSAERTGGSVSTLTIQRTQQEDSAVYLCASMPDRGGYTFGSGTRLTVV.

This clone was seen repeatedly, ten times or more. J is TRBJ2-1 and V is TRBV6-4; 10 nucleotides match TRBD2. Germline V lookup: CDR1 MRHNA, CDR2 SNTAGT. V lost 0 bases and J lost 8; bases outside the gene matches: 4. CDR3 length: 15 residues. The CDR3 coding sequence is TGTGCCAGCAGTGACTCCCCTAGCGGGGGCGATGAGCAGTTCTTC. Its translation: CASSDSPSGGDEQFF.

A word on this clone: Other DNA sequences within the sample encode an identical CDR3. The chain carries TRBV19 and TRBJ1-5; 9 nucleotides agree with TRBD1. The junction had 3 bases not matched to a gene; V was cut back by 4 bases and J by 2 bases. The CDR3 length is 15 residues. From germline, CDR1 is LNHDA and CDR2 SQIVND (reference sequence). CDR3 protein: CASSRTGAGNQPQHF. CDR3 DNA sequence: TGTGCCAGTAGTAGGACAGGGGCAGGCAATCAGCCCCAGCATTTT.

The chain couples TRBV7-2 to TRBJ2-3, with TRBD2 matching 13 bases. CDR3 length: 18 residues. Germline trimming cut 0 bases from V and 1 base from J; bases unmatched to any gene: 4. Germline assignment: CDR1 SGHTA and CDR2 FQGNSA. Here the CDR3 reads CASSLAGLAGVGTDTQYF. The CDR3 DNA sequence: TGTGCCAGCAGCTTAGCAGGACTAGCGGGAGTGGGCACAGATACGCAGTATTTT.

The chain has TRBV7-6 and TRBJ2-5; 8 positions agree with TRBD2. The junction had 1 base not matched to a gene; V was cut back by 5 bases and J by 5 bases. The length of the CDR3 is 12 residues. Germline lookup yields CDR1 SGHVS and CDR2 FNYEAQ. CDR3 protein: CASSPSGETQYF. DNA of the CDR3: TGTGCCAGCAGCCCTAGCGGGGAGACCCAGTACTTC.